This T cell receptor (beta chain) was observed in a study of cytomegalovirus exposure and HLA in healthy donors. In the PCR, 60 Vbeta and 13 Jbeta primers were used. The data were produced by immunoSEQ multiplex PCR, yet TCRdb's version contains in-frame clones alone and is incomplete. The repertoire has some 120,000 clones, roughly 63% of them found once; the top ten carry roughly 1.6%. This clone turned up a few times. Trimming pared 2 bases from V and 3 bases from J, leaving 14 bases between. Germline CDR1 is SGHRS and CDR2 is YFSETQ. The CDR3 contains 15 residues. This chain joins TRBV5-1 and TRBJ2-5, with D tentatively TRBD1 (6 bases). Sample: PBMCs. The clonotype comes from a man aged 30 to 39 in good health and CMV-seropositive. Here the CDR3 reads CASSFAGRGKETQYF. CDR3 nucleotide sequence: TGCGCCAGCAGCTTCGCCGGCAGGGGTAAAGAGACCCAGTACTTC.